Listed below are T cell receptor beta chains from one sample, sequenced in a study of CD8+CD57+ T cells in acquired aplastic anemia. TCRdb called the reads again in MiXCR, with one record for every CDR3 protein. The data contain under 200,000 distinct CDR3 sequences, roughly 47% of them seen just once; the ten biggest clones take up 1.1%. The specimen was sorted CD4+, CD8+, or CD8+CD57+ T cells (not recorded which) from PBMCs. Receptors originate from a human donor in good health. The CDR3 runs from the conserved cysteine through the conserved F or W. Fields, in order: CDR3 protein, CDR3 DNA, J gene, D gene, V gene, clone size. D genes are given only for firm matches. Rows may omit the clone size; those that give it use once, few, many or a size class.

CDR3 protein: CASKITGEDGYTF
CDR3 DNA: TGTGCCAGTAAGATAACGGGGGAGGATGGCTACACCTTC
J gene: TRBJ1-2
D gene: .
V gene: TRBV19
clone size: .

CDR3 protein: CASSTGGVPYNEQFF
CDR3 DNA: TGTGCCAGCAGCACCGGGGGTGTCCCCTACAATGAGCAGTTCTTC
J gene: TRBJ2-1
D gene: .
V gene: TRBV11-2
clone size: once

CDR3 protein: CASSKDSVINQPQHF
CDR3 DNA: TGTGCCAGCAGTAAGGACAGCGTGATCAATCAGCCCCAGCATTTT
J gene: TRBJ1-5
D gene: .
V gene: TRBV27
clone size: .

CDR3 protein: CASRAGTSGPNEQFF
CDR3 DNA: TGTGCCAGCAGGGCCGGGACTAGCGGGCCCAATGAGCAGTTCTTC
J gene: TRBJ2-1
D gene: TRBD2
V gene: TRBV6-1
clone size: .

CDR3 protein: CASSPPSGTQYF
CDR3 DNA: TGTGCCAGCAGTCCCCCGAGTGGGACCCAGTACTTC
J gene: TRBJ2-5
D gene: .
V gene: TRBV2
clone size: .

CDR3 protein: CASSLGQGEAFF
CDR3 DNA: TGTGCCAGCAGCTTGGGACAGGGGGAGGCTTTCTTT
J gene: TRBJ1-1
D gene: TRBD1
V gene: TRBV5-4
clone size: many

CDR3 protein: CASSLMADSPLHF
CDR3 DNA: TGTGCCAGCAGCTTGATGGCCGATTCACCCCTCCACTTT
J gene: TRBJ1-6
D gene: .
V gene: TRBV7-4
clone size: .

CDR3 protein: CASSRGQGVSPLHF
CDR3 DNA: TGCGCCAGCAGCAGAGGACAGGGGGTATCACCCCTCCACTTT
J gene: TRBJ1-6
D gene: TRBD1
V gene: TRBV5-1
clone size: few

CDR3 protein: CASSGQGQGADTQYF
CDR3 DNA: TGTGCCAGCAGCGGACAGGGACAGGGGGCAGATACGCAGTATTTT
J gene: TRBJ2-3
D gene: TRBD1
V gene: TRBV2
clone size: many

CDR3 protein: CASSFFGGPSTDTQYF
CDR3 DNA: TGTGCCAGCAGCTTCTTTGGCGGACCTAGCACAGATACGCAGTATTTT
J gene: TRBJ2-3
D gene: .
V gene: TRBV5-4
clone size: .

CDR3 protein: CSATPSVDTQYF
CDR3 DNA: TGCAGTGCTACCCCTTCTGTAGATACGCAGTATTTT
J gene: TRBJ2-3
D gene: .
V gene: TRBV20-1
clone size: many

CDR3 protein: CASSLGPQGAETQYF
CDR3 DNA: TGTGCCAGCAGCTTGGGTCCGCAGGGGGCAGAGACCCAGTACTTC
J gene: TRBJ2-5
D gene: TRBD1
V gene: TRBV7-6
clone size: many

CDR3 protein: CASSPEGSLGYTF
CDR3 DNA: TGTGCCAGCAGCCCTGAGGGGTCCCTTGGCTACACCTTC
J gene: TRBJ1-2
D gene: .
V gene: TRBV7-9
clone size: many

CDR3 protein: CASTVGEGSPLHF
CDR3 DNA: TGCGCCAGCACAGTAGGGGAAGGATCACCCCTCCACTTT
J gene: TRBJ1-6
D gene: .
V gene: TRBV10-1
clone size: .

CDR3 protein: CAISAASGYQETQYF
CDR3 DNA: TGTGCCATCAGTGCGGCTAGCGGATACCAAGAGACCCAGTACTTC
J gene: TRBJ2-5
D gene: TRBD2
V gene: TRBV10-3
clone size: .

CDR3 protein: CASSERNQGAQPQRF
CDR3 DNA: TGCGCCAGCAGTGAAAGGAACCAGGGGGCTCAGCCCCAGCGTTTT
J gene: TRBJ1-5
D gene: TRBD1
V gene: TRBV10-2
clone size: .

CDR3 protein: CAIRGQGTSPLHF
CDR3 DNA: TGTGCCATCAGGGGACAAGGTACTTCACCCCTCCACTTT
J gene: TRBJ1-6
D gene: .
V gene: TRBV10-3
clone size: .

CDR3 protein: CASSQARTSGTYEQYF
CDR3 DNA: TGTGCCAGCAGCCAAGCCCGGACTAGCGGGACCTACGAGCAGTACTTC
J gene: TRBJ2-7
D gene: TRBD2
V gene: TRBV3-1
clone size: few